Included here is one T cell receptor beta chain sequence, with context. These data come from a study of blood T cell repertoires in COVID-19. CDR3 length: 17 residues. The assay was immunoSEQ multiplex PCR, and TCRdb's table has in-frame clones only and misses some. Of under 300,000 clones listed, 89% were seen once; the top ten hold 1.9%. Participants had their cohort set by participant-reported clinical history. The chain joins TRBV21-1 to TRBJ1-2; the D call of TRBD1 is as the table states it, not checked on the DNA. TRBV21-1 counts as a pseudogene. The sample taken for sequencing was PBMCs or T cells enriched from blood (not recorded which). This clonotype was sampled from a woman aged 55-70 years who had recovered from COVID-19. As DNA, the CDR3 is TGTGCCAGCAGCCCAGACCCGGGACAGGGACCCGACTATGGCTACACCTTC. This codes for CASSPDPGQGPDYGYTF.